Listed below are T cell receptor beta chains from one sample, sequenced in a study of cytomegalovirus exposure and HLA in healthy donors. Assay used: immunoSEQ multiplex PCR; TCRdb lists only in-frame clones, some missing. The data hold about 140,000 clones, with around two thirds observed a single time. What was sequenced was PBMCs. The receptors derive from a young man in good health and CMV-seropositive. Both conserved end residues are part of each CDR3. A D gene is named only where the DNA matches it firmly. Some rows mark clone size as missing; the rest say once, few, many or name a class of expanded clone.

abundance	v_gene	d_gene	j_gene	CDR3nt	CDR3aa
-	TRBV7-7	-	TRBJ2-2	TGTGCCAGCAGCCGCGGACAGAACACCGGGGAGCTGTTTTTT	CASSRGQNTGELFF
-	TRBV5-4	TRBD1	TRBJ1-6	TGTGCCAGCAGCATGGTACCGGGACAGAATAATTCACCCCTCCACTTT	CASSMVPGQNNSPLHF
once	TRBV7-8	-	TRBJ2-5	TGTGCCAGCAGCTTAGATTTAGAAGCGTCGGGAGAGACCCAGTACTTC	CASSLDLEASGETQYF
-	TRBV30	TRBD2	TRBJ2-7	TGTGCCTGGAGTGTCCTAGCGGGAGTATACGAGCAGTACTTC	CAWSVLAGVYEQYF
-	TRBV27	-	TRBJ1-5	TGTGCCAGCAGTCTGATTGGGGGGCAGCCCCAGCATTTT	CASSLIGGQPQHF
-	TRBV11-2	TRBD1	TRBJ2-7	TGTGCCAGCAGCTTCCGGGACAGGATTTACGAGCAGTACTTC	CASSFRDRIYEQYF
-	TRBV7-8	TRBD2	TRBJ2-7	TGTGCCAGCAGCGCCGGGACTAGCGGGACCTACGAGCAGTACTTC	CASSAGTSGTYEQYF
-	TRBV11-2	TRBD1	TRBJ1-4	TGTGCCAGCAGCTTAGTGACAGGGGGCGGTGAAAAACTGTTTTTT	CASSLVTGGGEKLFF
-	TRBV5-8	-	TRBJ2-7	TGTGCCAGCAGCTTGGTCGACAGCTCCTACGAGCAGTACTTC	CASSLVDSSYEQYF
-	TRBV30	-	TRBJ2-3	TGTGCCTGGAGTGTAGGGGCGGGGGATACGCAGTATTTT	CAWSVGAGDTQYF
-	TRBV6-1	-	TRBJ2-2	TGTGCCAGCAGCGCGTCTATCGCCTTGACCGGGGAGCTGTTTTTT	CASSASIALTGELFF
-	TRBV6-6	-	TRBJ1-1	TGTGCCAGCAGTACCCCAACGGACACTGAAGCTTTCTTT	CASSTPTDTEAFF
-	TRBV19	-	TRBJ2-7	TGTGCCAGTAGTACAGGGGGGAGGACAGGAATGGGGCAGTACTTC	CASSTGGRTGMGQYF
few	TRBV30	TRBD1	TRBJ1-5	TGTGCCTGGAGTCCGACCGGGACAGTGCATCAGCCCCAGCATTTT	CAWSPTGTVHQPQHF
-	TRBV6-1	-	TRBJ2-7	TGTGCCAGCAGTGAATGGGGCCGCGAGCAGTACTTC	CASSEWGREQYF
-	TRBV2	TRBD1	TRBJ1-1	TGTGCCAGCAGCGTTACAGGGGAGAACACTGAAGCTTTCTTT	CASSVTGENTEAFF
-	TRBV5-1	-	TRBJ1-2	TGCGCCAGCAGCTTGGGAGCCGGGACTAAACTGAGGGTGGGCTACACCTTC	CASSLGAGTKLRVGYTF
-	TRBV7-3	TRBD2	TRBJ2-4	TGTGCCAGCAGCTACCGGGGGGGCGAAGGCAACATTCAGTACTTC	CASSYRGGEGNIQYF
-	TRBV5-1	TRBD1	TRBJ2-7	TGCGCCAGCAGCCTGGACAGGGGGAGCTCCTACGAGCAGTACTTC	CASSLDRGSSYEQYF
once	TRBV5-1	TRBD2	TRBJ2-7	TGCGCCAGCAGTTACATAGCGGGAGAATACGAGCAGTACTTC	CASSYIAGEYEQYF
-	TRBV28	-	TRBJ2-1	TGTGCCAGCAGTTCACTCCGGCGGGGAACCTACAATGAGCAGCTCTTC	CASSSLRRGTYNEQLF
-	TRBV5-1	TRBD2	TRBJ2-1	TGCGCCAGCACCGCCGAGCCTAGCGGGTTCTACAATGAGCAGTTCTTC	CASTAEPSGFYNEQFF
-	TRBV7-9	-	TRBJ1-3	TGTGCCAGCAGCTTAGTTCGCGATACTGGAAACACCATATATTTT	CASSLVRDTGNTIYF
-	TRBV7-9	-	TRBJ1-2	TGTTCCAGCAGCTTAGTGGTCGCAGGGTTTGACTACACCTTC	CSSSLVVAGFDYTF
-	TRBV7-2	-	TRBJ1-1	TGTGCCAGCAGCTTAGCCTTTCCGGGTCTCAAGAAGGGGACTGAAGCTTTCTTT	CASSLAFPGLKKGTEAFF
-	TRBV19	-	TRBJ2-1	TGTGCCAGTAGTATGGACAGTCTCAAAAATGAGCAGTTCTTC	CASSMDSLKNEQFF
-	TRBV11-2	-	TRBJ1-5	TGTGCCAGCAGCCCCCGGTCCGGTCAGCCCCAGCATTTT	CASSPRSGQPQHF
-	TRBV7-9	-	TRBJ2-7	TGTGCCAGCAGCTTAGGTTCATACGAGCAGTACTTC	CASSLGSYEQYF
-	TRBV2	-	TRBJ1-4	TGTGCCAGCAGGTTCCCCGGGAGGGATGAAAAACTGTTTTTT	CASRFPGRDEKLFF
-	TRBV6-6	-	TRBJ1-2	TGTGCCAGCAGTTACTCATCGGGGGATGGCTACACCTTC	CASSYSSGDGYTF
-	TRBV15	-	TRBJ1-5	TGTGCCACCAGCGGCAGGGAGGGAGGACAGCCCCAGCATTTT	CATSGREGGQPQHF